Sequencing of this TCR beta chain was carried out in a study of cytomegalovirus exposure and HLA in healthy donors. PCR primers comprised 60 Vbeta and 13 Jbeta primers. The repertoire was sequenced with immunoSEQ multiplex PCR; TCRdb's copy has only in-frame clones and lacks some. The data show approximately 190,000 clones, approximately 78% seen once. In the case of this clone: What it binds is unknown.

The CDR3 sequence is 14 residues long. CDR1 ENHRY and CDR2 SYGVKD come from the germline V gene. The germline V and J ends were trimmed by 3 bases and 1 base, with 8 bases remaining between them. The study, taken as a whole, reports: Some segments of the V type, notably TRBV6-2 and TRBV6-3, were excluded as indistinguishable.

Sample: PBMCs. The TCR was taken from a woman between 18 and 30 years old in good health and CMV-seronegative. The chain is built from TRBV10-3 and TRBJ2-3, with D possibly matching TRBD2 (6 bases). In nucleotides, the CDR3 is TGTGCCATCAGTGACGGCGGGGGCACAGATACGCAGTATTTT. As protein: CAISDGGGTDTQYF.